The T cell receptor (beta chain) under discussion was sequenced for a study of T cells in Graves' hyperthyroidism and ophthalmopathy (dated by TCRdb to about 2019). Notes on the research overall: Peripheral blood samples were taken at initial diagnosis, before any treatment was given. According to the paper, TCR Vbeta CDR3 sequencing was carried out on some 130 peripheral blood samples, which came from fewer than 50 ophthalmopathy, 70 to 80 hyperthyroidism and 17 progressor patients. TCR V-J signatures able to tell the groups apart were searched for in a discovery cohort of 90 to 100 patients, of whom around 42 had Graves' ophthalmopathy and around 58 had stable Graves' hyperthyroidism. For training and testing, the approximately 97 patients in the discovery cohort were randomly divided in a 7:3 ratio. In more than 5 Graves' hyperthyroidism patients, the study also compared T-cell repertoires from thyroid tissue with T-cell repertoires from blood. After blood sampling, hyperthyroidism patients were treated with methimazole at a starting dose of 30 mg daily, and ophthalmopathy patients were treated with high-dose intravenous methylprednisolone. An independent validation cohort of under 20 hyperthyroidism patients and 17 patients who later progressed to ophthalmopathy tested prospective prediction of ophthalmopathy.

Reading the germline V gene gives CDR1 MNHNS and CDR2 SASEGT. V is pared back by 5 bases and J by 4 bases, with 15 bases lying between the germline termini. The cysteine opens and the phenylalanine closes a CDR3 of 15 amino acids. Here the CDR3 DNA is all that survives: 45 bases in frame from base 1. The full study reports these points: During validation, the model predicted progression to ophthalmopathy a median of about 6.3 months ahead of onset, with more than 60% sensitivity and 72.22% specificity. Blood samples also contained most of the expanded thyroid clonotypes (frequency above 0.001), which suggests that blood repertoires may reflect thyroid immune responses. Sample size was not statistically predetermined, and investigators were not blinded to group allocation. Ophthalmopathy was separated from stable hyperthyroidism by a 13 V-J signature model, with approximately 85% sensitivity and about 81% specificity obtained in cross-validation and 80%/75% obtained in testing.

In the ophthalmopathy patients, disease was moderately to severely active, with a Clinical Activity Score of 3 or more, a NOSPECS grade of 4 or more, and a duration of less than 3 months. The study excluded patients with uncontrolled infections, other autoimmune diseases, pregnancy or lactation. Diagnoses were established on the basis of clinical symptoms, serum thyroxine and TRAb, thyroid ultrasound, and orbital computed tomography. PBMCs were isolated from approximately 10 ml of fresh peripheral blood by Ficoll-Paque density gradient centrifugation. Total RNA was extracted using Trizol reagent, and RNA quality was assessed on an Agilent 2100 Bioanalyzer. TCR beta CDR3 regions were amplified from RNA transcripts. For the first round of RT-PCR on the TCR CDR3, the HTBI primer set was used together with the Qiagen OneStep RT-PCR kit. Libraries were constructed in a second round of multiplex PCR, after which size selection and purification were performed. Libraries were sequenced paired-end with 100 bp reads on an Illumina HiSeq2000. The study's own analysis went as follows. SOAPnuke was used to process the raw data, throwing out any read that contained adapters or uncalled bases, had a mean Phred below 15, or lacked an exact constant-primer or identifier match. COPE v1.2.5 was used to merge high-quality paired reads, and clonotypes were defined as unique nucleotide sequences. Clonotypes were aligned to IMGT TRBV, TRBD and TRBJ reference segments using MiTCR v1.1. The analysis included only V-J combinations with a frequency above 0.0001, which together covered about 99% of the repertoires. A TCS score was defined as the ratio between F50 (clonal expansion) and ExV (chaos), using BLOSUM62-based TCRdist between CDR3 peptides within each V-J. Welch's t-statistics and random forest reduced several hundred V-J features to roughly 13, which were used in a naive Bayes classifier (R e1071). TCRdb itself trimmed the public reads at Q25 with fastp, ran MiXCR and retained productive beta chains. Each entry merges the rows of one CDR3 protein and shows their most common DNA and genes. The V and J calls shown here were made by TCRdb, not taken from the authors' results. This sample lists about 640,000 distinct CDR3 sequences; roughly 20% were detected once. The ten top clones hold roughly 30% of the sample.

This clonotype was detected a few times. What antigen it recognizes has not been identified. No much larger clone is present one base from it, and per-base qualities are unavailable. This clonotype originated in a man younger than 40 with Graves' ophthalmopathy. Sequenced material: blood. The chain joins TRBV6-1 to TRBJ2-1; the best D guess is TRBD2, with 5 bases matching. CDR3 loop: CASSPKRNPYNEQFF. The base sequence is TGTGCCAGCAGTCCCAAGCGGAACCCATACAATGAGCAGTTCTTC.